This record covers a single TCR beta chain. The data were obtained in a study of radiotherapy plus CTLA-4 blockade in lung cancer. The ends were cut back, 0 bases at V and 5 bases at J, with 2 bases in the middle. Germline V CDR1 and CDR2: LGHNT, FRNRAP. This CDR3 is 11 amino acids long. Assay used: immunoSEQ multiplex PCR; TCRdb lists only in-frame clones, some missing. The sample has 55,000 to 80,000 clones; about nine tenths are singletons. This sample comprised peripheral blood, obtained from a patient treated with radiotherapy plus ipilimumab. V gene TRBV12-5 combines with J gene TRBJ2-7; D unresolved. The clonotype originates from a human donor with non-small cell lung cancer that progressed on radiotherapy plus ipilimumab. CDR3 in DNA: TGTGCTAGTGGTTTGGTCGACGAGCAGTACTTC. Translation: CASGLVDEQYF.